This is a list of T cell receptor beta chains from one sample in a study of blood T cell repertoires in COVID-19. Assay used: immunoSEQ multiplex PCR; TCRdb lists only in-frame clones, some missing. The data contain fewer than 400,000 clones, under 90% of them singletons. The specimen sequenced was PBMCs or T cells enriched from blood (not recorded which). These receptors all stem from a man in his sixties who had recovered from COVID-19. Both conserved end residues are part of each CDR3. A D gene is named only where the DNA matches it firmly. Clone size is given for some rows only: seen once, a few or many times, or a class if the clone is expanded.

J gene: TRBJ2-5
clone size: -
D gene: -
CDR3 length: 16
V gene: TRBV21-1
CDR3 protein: CASSLKGKSKQETQYF
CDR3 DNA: TGTGCCAGCAGCCTAAAGGGGAAAAGTAAACAAGAGACCCAGTACTTC

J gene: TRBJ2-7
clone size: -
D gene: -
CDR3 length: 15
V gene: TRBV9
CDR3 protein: CASSTHAGESGEQYF
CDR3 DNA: TGTGCCAGCAGCACCCACGCAGGGGAATCGGGGGAGCAGTACTTC

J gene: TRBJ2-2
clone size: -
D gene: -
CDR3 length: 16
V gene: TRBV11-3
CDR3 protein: CASSLGGGGFTGELFF
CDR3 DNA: TGTGCCAGCAGCTTAGGCGGAGGGGGCTTCACCGGGGAGCTGTTTTTT

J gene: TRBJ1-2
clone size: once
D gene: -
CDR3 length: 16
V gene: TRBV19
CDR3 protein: CASRQAALNRNYGYTF
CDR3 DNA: TGTGCCAGTCGCCAGGCCGCACTGAATCGTAACTATGGCTACACCTTC

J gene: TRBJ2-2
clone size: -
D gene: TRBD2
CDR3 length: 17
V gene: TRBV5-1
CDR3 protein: CASSFSSGRVNTGELFF
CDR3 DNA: TGCGCCAGCAGCTTTTCTAGCGGGAGGGTTAACACCGGGGAGCTGTTTTTT

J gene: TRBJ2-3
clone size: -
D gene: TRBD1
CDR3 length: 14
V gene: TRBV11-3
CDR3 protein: CASSLQGSTDTQYF
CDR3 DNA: TGTGCCAGCAGCCTACAGGGGAGCACAGATACGCAGTATTTT

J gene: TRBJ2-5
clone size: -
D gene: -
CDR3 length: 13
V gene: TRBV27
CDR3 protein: CASSFRERETQYF
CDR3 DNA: TGTGCCAGCAGTTTCCGGGAGCGTGAGACCCAGTACTTC

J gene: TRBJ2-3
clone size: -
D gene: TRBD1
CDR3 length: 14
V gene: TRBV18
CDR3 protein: CASSPYRGLDTQYF
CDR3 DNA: TGTGCCAGCTCACCGTACAGGGGGCTAGATACGCAGTATTTT

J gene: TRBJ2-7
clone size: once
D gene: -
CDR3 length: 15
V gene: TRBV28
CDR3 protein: CASSSIAAHTYEQYF
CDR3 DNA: TGTGCCAGCAGTTCCATAGCGGCTCATACGTACGAGCAGTACTTC

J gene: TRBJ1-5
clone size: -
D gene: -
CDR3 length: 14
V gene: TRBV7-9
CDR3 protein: CASSSTNRDQPQHF
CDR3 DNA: TGTGCCAGCAGCTCGACAAACAGGGATCAGCCCCAGCATTTT

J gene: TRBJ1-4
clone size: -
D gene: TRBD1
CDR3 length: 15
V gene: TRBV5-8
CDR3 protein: CASSRSGGRGEKLFF
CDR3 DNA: TGTGCCAGCAGCCGGTCAGGGGGGCGAGGTGAAAAACTGTTTTTT

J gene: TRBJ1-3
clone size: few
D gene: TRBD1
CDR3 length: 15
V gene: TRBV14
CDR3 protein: CASSRTGPPGNTIYF
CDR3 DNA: TGTGCCAGCAGCCGGACAGGCCCTCCTGGAAACACCATATATTTT

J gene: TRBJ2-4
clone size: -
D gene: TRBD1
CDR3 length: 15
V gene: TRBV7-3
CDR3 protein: CASSPMTGPKNIQYF
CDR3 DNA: TGTGCCAGCAGCCCAATGACAGGGCCCAAAAACATTCAGTACTTC

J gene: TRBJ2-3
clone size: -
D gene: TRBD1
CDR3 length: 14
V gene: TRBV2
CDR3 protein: CASSRNNRGDTQYF
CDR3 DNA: TGTGCCAGCAGTCGAAATAACAGGGGAGATACGCAGTATTTT

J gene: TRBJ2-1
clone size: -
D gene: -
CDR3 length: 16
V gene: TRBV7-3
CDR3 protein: CASSKSLGLAYNEQFF
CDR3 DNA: TGTGCCAGCAGCAAATCCTTGGGACTTGCCTACAATGAGCAGTTCTTC

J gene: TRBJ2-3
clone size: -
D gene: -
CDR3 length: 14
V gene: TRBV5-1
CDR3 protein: CASSPGQSTDTQYF
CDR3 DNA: TGCGCCAGCAGCCCTGGCCAGAGCACAGATACGCAGTATTTT

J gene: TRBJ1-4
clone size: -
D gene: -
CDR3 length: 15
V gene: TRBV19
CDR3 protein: CASRRGPTMNEKLFF
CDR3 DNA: TGTGCCAGTAGAAGGGGCCCTACGATGAATGAAAAACTGTTTTTT

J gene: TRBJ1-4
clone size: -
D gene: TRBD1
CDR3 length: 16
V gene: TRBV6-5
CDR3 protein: CASSYSGTGANEKLFF
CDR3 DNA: TGTGCCAGCAGTTACTCCGGGACAGGGGCTAATGAAAAACTGTTTTTT

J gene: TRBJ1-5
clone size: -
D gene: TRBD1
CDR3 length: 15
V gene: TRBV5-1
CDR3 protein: CASSAGTGDNQPQHF
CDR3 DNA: TGCGCCAGCAGCGCCGGGACAGGGGACAATCAGCCCCAGCATTTT

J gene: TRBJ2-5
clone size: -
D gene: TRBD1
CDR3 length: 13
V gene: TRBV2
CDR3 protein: CASERTGKQTQYF
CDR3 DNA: TGTGCCAGCGAAAGGACAGGGAAACAGACCCAGTACTTC

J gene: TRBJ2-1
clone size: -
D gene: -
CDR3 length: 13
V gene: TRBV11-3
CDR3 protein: CASSFRSYNEQFF
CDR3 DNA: TGTGCCAGCAGCTTTAGAAGCTACAATGAGCAGTTCTTC

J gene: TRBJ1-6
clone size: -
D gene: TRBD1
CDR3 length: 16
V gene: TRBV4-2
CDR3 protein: CASSQDKGTGDSPLHF
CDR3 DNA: TGTGCCAGCAGCCAAGATAAAGGGACAGGGGATTCACCCCTCCACTTT

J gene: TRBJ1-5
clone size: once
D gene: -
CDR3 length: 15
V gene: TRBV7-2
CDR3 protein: CASSFGQGTPPPQHF
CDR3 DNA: TGTGCCAGCAGCTTTGGGCAGGGGACCCCTCCGCCCCAGCATTTT

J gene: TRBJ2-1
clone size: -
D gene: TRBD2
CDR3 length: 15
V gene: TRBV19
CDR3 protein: CASKTSGNSYNEQFF
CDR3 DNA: TGTGCCAGTAAGACTAGCGGGAACTCCTACAATGAGCAGTTCTTC

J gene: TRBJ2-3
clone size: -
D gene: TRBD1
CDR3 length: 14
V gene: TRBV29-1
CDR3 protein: CSVWDRGLTDTQYF
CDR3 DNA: TGCAGCGTATGGGACAGGGGGCTTACAGATACGCAGTATTTT

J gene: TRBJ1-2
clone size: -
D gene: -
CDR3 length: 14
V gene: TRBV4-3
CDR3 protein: CASSQSRGSYGYTF
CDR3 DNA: TGCGCCAGCAGCCAAAGTCGGGGATCCTATGGCTACACCTTC

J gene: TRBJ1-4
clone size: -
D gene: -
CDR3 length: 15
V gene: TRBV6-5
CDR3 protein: CASSGSVSRNEKLFF
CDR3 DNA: TGTGCCAGCAGCGGGTCCGTCAGCCGTAATGAAAAACTGTTTTTT